This TCR beta chain was obtained from a study of blood T cell repertoires in COVID-19. Whole-study context: Some COVID-19 samples were acute and others convalescent; all came from the United States, Italy and Spain.

In the original processing: Estimation of nucleated cell counts was performed using reference gene primer amplification. Repertoires were generated with immunoSEQ multiplex PCR, while TCRdb's copy carries only in-frame clones and drops some. That table gives V, J and clone size, and the DNA gave D and trimming. The repertoire consists of about 110,000 clones, with about two thirds occurring once and the leading ten covering roughly 0.86%. The CDR3 runs to 11 residues. The germline V and J ends were trimmed by 6 bases and 3 bases, with 2 bases remaining between them. This chain connects TRBV12-3 or TRBV12-4 to TRBJ2-2; D call uncertain. The sequence was collected from a human donor with acute or convalescent COVID-19. The donor label of this sample is uncertain. The sample consisted of peripheral blood. For the CDR3, the DNA is TGTGCCAGCAGCTACACCGGGGAGCTGTTTTTT. It specifies CASSYTGELFF.